What follows describes a single T cell receptor beta chain. This entry belongs to a study of T cells in Graves' hyperthyroidism and ophthalmopathy. The CDR3 covers 14 residues. Germline CDR1 and CDR2: SNHLY and FYNNEI. V shed 2 bases and J shed 3 bases, with 10 bases lying between them. There were TCR beta CDR3 regions amplified from RNA transcripts. A set of HTBI primers served as the primers for a first-round RT-PCR of the TCR CDR3. MiXCR, run by TCRdb on the multiplex PCR reads, gives a single entry per CDR3 protein. Altogether around 340,000 distinct CDR3 sequences are present, 15% to 20% being singletons, with the ten largest covering approximately 33%.

This clonotype originated in a man aged 25 to 40 with Graves' hyperthyroidism. The chain combines TRBV2 with TRBJ1-2; D is unresolved. Source material: blood. The CDR3, as DNA: TGTGCCAGCAGTGAAAGGTGGAGCGACTATGGCTACACCTTC. It codes for CASSERWSDYGYTF.